This T cell receptor beta chain derives from a study of cytomegalovirus exposure and HLA in healthy donors (dated by TCRdb to about 2017). In the study overall: In an earlier analysis of approximately 500 of the donors, about 260 Gb of sequence data and 90 million to 120 million unique TCR beta sequences from 150 million to 200 million T cells were reported. Roughly 300 gigabases of sequencing data and around 87 million unique TCR sequences were included in an early release covering 550 to 800 HLA-typed donors. Of the approximately 400 genotyped donors, 65% to 90% fell in the genetic ancestry cluster associated with self-reported Caucasian donors. The study aimed to test whether signatures of past pathogen exposure could be identified by cataloging public T cell receptors. The study profiled the T cell repertoires of 500 to 800 subjects by immunosequencing and related them to cytomegalovirus serostatus. In addition to the first cohort of 666 subjects, a separate validation cohort of approximately 130 different subjects was used. To predict cytomegalovirus infection status, the study combined high-throughput TCR immunosequencing, statistical association of individual TCRs with disease status, and machine learning. To study patterns of TCR occurrence, a later analysis re-analyzed previously published TCR beta repertoires from several hundred donors and added high-resolution HLA genotyping. The later analysis used no new phenotypic data to find candidate immune exposures, relying instead on TCR beta sequences and their occurrence across donors. An earlier analysis of 587 of the donors applied high-throughput TCR beta sequencing to assess whether each TCR beta V gene segment acted as functional or pseudogenic. Donor age, sex, ethnicity and CMV serostatus were collected together with the repertoire data. A later genetic analysis used genome-wide SNP genotypes for about three fifths of the 666 donors, treating that subset as a discovery cohort. All discovery cohort repertoires had been generated on a single sequencing platform. HLA typing covered class I and class II loci at four-digit resolution. Typing coverage differed by locus: A, B, C, DRB1 and DQB1 were typed in about 629-640 donors, DQA1 in 522, DPA1 in roughly 590, and DPB1 in 400 to 490. Because of strong linkage in the cohort, a handful of DR-DQ haplotypes were treated as single units for association and clustering. Across roughly 420 genotyped donors of the cohort, an average of roughly 250,000 unique TCR beta nucleotide sequences per donor were sequenced, and 15% to 20% of those sequences were non-productive. Results the study describes overall, beyond this receptor: A later genetic analysis reported fewer N-insertions in productive TCRs among donors in an Asian-associated ancestry cluster than the roughly 700-donor mean. Correlated functional status among segregating V segments might reflect linkage disequilibrium, but an unknown experimental factor could not be ruled out. Roughly uniform sequencing depth across donors was assumed in presence/absence analyses, although this assumption may not hold. Most TCR sequences were observed very rarely across donors, whereas some public TCRs were present in many individuals. In vitro tests confirmed that a few of the cytomegalovirus-associated TCR beta chains recognize cytomegalovirus antigens. The study listed 170 or so TCR beta chains as associated with cytomegalovirus. Immune exposure information for the cohort was limited to CMV serostatus. It was suggested by the authors that the approach could potentially be generalized to other disease states and immunological phenotypes. The sequencing pipeline was judged likely to have produced a cluster of highly shared sequence variants as a technical artifact. According to a later analysis, most CMV-associated TCR beta chains appeared to be HLA-restricted, and the HLA associations seemed to be driven largely by CMV exposure. The earlier analysis of fewer than 750 of the donors excluded about 16 rarely observed V segments, including chromosome 9 orphons, because counts were too low. The cohort was sequenced for TCR beta chains only, and without alpha or paired-chain data the features that could be detected were limited. A later analysis reported that several top co-occurrence clusters appeared linked to parvovirus B19, influenza, CMV and Epstein-Barr virus. In both the original and validation cohorts, the classifier was reported to diagnose cytomegalovirus status with high specificity and sensitivity. In a later analysis, the rate of TCR association differed among HLA loci, with DRB1 alleles having the most associated TCRs and HLA-C alleles having the fewest. In a later analysis, some 17,000 TCR beta sequences were associated with specific HLA alleles at a false discovery rate of 0.05. When HLA alleles, especially DR and DQ, strongly co-occurred, attributing TCR associations to individual alleles was difficult. A further reported finding was that TCR beta sequences accurately predicted the HLA-A and HLA-B alleles for most subjects in the first cohort. Compared with equally common non-associated chains, HLA-associated TCR beta chains in a later analysis were more clonally expanded and had lower generation probabilities. HLA typing was unavailable for some donors at each locus, so association tests used only the typed subset. An association between a missense DCLRE1C variant and V-gene and J-gene trimming of TCR beta chains was found in a later genetic analysis and replicated in an independent cohort. Broadly in line with IMGT annotations, most TCR beta V segments showed up in productive rearrangements about 87% or about 30% of the time in an earlier analysis of roughly 590 of the donors.

Worth noting for this clone: Its antigen has not been determined. No base quality information exists; no much larger clone differs at one position.

The cohort consisted of hundreds of healthy bone marrow donors. At the time of sampling, all cohort members were nominally healthy, though unrecorded immune exposures were likely present. The donor was CMV seropositive and was included in the group of 300 or so seropositive cohort members. Each donor provided a peripheral blood sample, and peripheral blood mononuclear cells were used for TCR beta sequencing. Genomic DNA was extracted from the blood cell samples with the Qiagen DNeasy Blood Extraction Kit. The library was produced with the immunoSEQ multiplex PCR assay. For the multiplex PCR, a mixture combining 60 forward primers for TCR Vbeta segments and 13 reverse primers for TCR Jbeta segments was used. Amplification of the CDR3 region of rearranged TCR beta genes was performed with a multiplex PCR assay on genomic DNA. On the Illumina HiSeq System, the amplified TCR beta libraries were sequenced as 87-base-pair reads. As for how the authors treated the data: Across the roughly 700 repertoires, a later analysis counted roughly 84 million unique TCR beta chains, around 10 million of which were shared by at least two donors. Raw reads were error-corrected and collapsed into unique sequences with a nearest-neighbor algorithm that merged closely related sequences to remove PCR and sequencing errors. CDR3 sequences were aligned to IMGT reference sequences to assign V, D and J gene segments. For a sequence to be retained, at least a six-nucleotide match to both a V gene segment and a J gene segment was required. A rearrangement was called productive if the CDR3 had no stop codons and remained in frame with V and J, and every other rearrangement was called non-productive. Following IMGT convention, CDR3 was defined as the stretch from the second conserved V-encoded cysteine up to the conserved J-encoded phenylalanine. In an earlier analysis of more than 550 of the donors, sequences lacking an unambiguous match to a single V gene segment were excluded. In an earlier analysis of several hundred of the donors, V segments were called functional above 56.7% productive rearrangements and were called segregating when the between-donor standard deviation exceeded 5%. A statistical classification framework was developed to diagnose cytomegalovirus status using the catalog of TCR beta chain sequences. In a later analysis, V and J genes were assigned by comparing TCR nucleotide sequences against IMGT/GENE-DB human TR gene sequences. Using the TCRdist pipeline, a later analysis assigned CDR3 sequences along with most-parsimonious VDJ recombination scenarios. In a later analysis, every TCR beta chain was defined by the combination of its CDR3 amino acid sequence and its V-gene family, and reads without a unique V-gene family were dropped. As a way to deal with suspected cross-contamination and a sequencing artifact, a later analysis dropped nearly 600 nucleotide sequences that were highly shared and had low generation probability. In a later analysis, a clonal expansion index for each public chain was calculated from normalized within-repertoire ranks of inferred template counts. Generation probabilities in a later analysis came from a VDJ recombination model fitted to out-of-frame rearrangements, and those results were checked against IGoR. In a later analysis, hypergeometric tests were used to score TCR-TCR, TCR-HLA and TCR-CMV co-occurrence, with a repertoire-size bias correction applied to TCR pairs. To estimate false discovery rates, a later analysis permuted the HLA or CMV assignments 20 times. In a later analysis, co-occurring TCRs were grouped using DBSCAN, and TCRdist sequence similarity was added for clustering within HLA-allele-positive subsets. Co-occurrence clustering excluded repertoires with fewer than 30,000 or more than 120,000 public chains, plus five with anomalous nucleotide sharing. TCRdb holds this immuneACCESS table with in-frame rearrangements only. Some clones are missing; in checked studies, unresolved V genes explain under half, and the rest has no known cause. D and trimming come from the DNA, and the V and J calls and clone size come from that table. The table for this sample lists 160,000 or so clones; 80% to 85% of them were counted only once. Around 4.3% of the sample is held by the ten biggest clonotypes.

Sequenced: PBMCs. The TCR originated in a man between 50 and 59 years old in good health and CMV-seropositive.

CDR3 sequence: CASSEGAGGETQYF. The bases are TGTGCCAGCAGTGAAGGTGCAGGGGGAGAGACCCAGTACTTC. The chain joins TRBV6-1 to TRBJ2-5, with TRBD1 identical over 7 junction bases. CDR1 and CDR2, looked up from the germline V gene, are MNHNS and SASEGT. Counted from cysteine to phenylalanine, this CDR3 has 14 amino acids. Of the read, only the CDR3 DNA is kept; its 42 bases are in frame from base 1. Trimming removed 1 base from V and 4 bases from J; the gene matches leave 3 bases unexplained.